Below are 23 T cell receptor beta chains sequenced from a single sample in a study of blood T cell repertoires in COVID-19 (dated by TCRdb to 2019 to 2021). Libraries were constructed by the immunoSEQ multiplex PCR assay. As stored in TCRdb, this immuneACCESS dataset retains in-frame rearrangements with V and J assigned. A fraction of the clones does not appear; measured against another copy, unresolved V genes explain less than half of the discrepancy, and the remainder lacks a known reason. The sample data list about 230,000 clones, and nearly 90% of these were observed just once. In total, the top ten clones hold roughly 12% of the sample. Sequencing was performed on peripheral blood. The source is a young woman who had recovered from COVID-19.

The rearrangement joins TRBV20-1 to TRBJ2-1; 9 nucleotides match TRBD2. Germline CDR1 and CDR2: DFQATT and SNEGSKA (reference sequence). V was pared by 3 bases and J by 2 bases, with 8 bases of the junction left unmatched. The CDR3 sequence is 16 residues long. The CDR3 loop reads CSASYLLAGPYNEQFF. CDR3 DNA sequence: TGCAGTGCTAGTTATCTTCTAGCGGGACCCTACAATGAGCAGTTCTTC.

V gene TRBV19 combines with J gene TRBJ1-1; D is possibly TRBD1 (5 bases). Germline V gives CDR1 LNHDA, CDR2 SQIVND (reference sequence). Between the trimmed V and J ends, which lost 4 bases and 0 bases, there was a span of 15 bases. The CDR3 covers 16 residues. CDR3: CASSRGEHRLNTEAFF. CDR3 nucleotide sequence: TGTGCCAGTAGTAGGGGGGAACACCGATTGAACACTGAAGCTTTCTTT.

The chain joins TRBV6-5 to TRBJ1-5; 7 positions agree with TRBD1. This CDR3 is 14 amino acids long. Germline assignment: CDR1 MNHEY and CDR2 SVGAGI. After removal of 5 bases from V and 7 bases from J, the junction contained 8 bases not matched to a gene. The CDR3 protein is CASSLDRDIQPQHF. The CDR3, as DNA: TGTGCCAGCAGTCTCGACAGGGATATCCAGCCCCAGCATTTT.

The rearrangement links TRBV6-5 to TRBJ2-2, with TRBD2 matching over 8 bases. V lost 0 bases to trimming and J lost 6 bases; unmatched junction nucleotides: 0. Germline V gene sequence: CDR1 MNHEY, CDR2 SVGAGI. The CDR3 is 14 residues long. The CDR3 loop is CASSYSGLAGELFF. The CDR3 nucleotides are TGTGCCAGCAGTTACTCGGGACTAGCCGGGGAGCTGTTTTTT.

The V and J genes are TRBV25-1 and TRBJ2-3, with a tentative D call TRBD2 (5 bases). Germline V CDR1 and CDR2: MGHDK, SYGVNS. The germline V and J ends were trimmed by 8 bases and 1 base, with 19 bases remaining between them. CDR3 length equals 16 residues. CDR3 coding DNA: TGTGCCAGCGTCGGACTCCTGAAGTCACGCACAGATACGCAGTATTTT. Translated: CASVGLLKSRTDTQYF.

The chain combines TRBV19 with TRBJ2-1; the D gene is possibly TRBD1 (5 bases). Germline CDR1 and CDR2: LNHDA and SQIVND (reference sequence). Deletions cut 2 bases from V and 0 bases from J, with 14 bases between. The CDR3 totals 17 residues. The CDR3, as DNA: TGTGCCAGTAGTATAATTGGGGCGGACCTCTCCTACAATGAGCAGTTCTTC. Residues: CASSIIGADLSYNEQFF.

J is TRBJ2-3 and V is TRBV27, with 8 bases fitting TRBD1. This CDR3 region has 15 residues. J lost 1 base, V lost 6 bases, and 6 bases had no gene match. The germline V gene has CDR1 MNHEY and CDR2 SMNVEV (reference sequence). Here the CDR3 reads CASSDRGSRTDTQYF. Here the CDR3 DNA reads TGTGCCAGCAGCGACAGGGGTTCCCGCACAGATACGCAGTATTTT.

The chain uses TRBV28 and TRBJ2-7; TRBD1 might be the D (5 bases). Germline V gene data show CDR1 as MDHEN and CDR2 as SYDVKM. Trimming shortened V by 8 bases and J by 1 base, and 15 bases separated the two germline ends. This CDR3 is built from 14 residues. CDR3 DNA: TGTGCCAGCCTACTCCGGCAGGGATCCTACGAGCAGTACTTC. Translated: CASLLRQGSYEQYF. Full variable domain (missing parts from reference TRBV28 and TRBJ2-7): DVKVTQSSRYLVKRTGEKVFLECVQDMDHENMFWYRQDPGLGLRLIYFSYDVKMKEKGDIPEGYSVSREKKERFSLILESASTNQTSMYLCASLLRQGSYEQYFGPGTRLTVT.

The gene calls are TRBV19 and TRBJ1-3; D is ambiguous. The CDR3 extends over 14 amino acids. Germline loops: CDR1 LNHDA, CDR2 SQIVND (reference sequence). V gave up 2 bases and J gave up 2 bases, with 7 bases separating them. The CDR3 region is CASSITRAGNTIYF. The CDR3 DNA is TGTGCCAGTAGTATAACGCGTGCTGGAAACACCATATATTTT.

The chain has TRBV5-4 and TRBJ2-2; D remains unclear. V was clipped by 4 bases and J by 3 bases, with 10 bases between them. This CDR3 region has 14 residues. Looked up from germline, CDR1 is SGHNT and CDR2 is YYREEE (reference sequence). The CDR3 DNA is TGTGCCAGCAGCCTAGGAGTGCACACCGGGGAGCTGTTTTTT. Its translation: CASSLGVHTGELFF.

This clone came up once. This chain connects TRBV4-3 to TRBJ1-4; D is possibly TRBD1 (6 bases). The CDR3 runs 14 residues. Looked up from germline, CDR1 is LGHNA and CDR2 is YSLEER. V was pared by 3 bases and J by 8 bases, with 13 bases between. The CDR3 loop is CASSQGGGVEKLFF. The CDR3 bases are TGCGCCAGCAGCCAGGGAGGGGGGGTAGAAAAACTGTTTTTT.

The rearrangement uses TRBV5-1 and TRBJ2-7, with 8 bases matching TRBD1. Germline values: CDR1 SGHRS, CDR2 YFSETQ. V was pared by 4 bases and J by 0 bases, with 6 bases of the junction left unmatched. CDR3 length equals 15 residues. The CDR3 nucleotides are TGCGCCAGCAGCGAGGGACAGGCCTACTCCTACGAGCAGTACTTC. Residues: CASSEGQAYSYEQYF.

Regarding this clone: The sample contains more than one DNA sequence encoding this CDR3. The V and J genes are TRBV7-3 and TRBJ2-3, with 7 bases matching TRBD1. V shed 5 bases and J 5 bases; nucleotides not matched to a gene: 1. The germline V gene encodes CDR1 SGHTA and CDR2 FQGTGA. The CDR3 is 12 residues long. Here the CDR3 reads CASSPGGDTQYF. The CDR3 DNA reads as TGTGCCAGCAGCCCAGGGGGAGATACGCAGTATTTT. Full variable domain (missing parts from reference TRBV7-3 and TRBJ2-3): GAGVSQTPSNKVTEKGKYVELRCDPISGHTALYWYRQSLGQGPEFLIYFQGTGAADDSGLPNDRFFAVRPEGSVSTLKIQRTERGDSAVYLCASSPGGDTQYFGPGTRLTVL.

In its sample, this clone was seen once. The chain has TRBV5-1 and TRBJ2-7, with 11 bases identical to TRBD2. The ends lost 6 bases at V and 2 bases at J; junction bases unmatched: 7. Germline V gives CDR1 SGHRS, CDR2 YFSETQ. The CDR3 contains 15 residues. CDR3 DNA sequence: TGCGCCAGCAATAAACTAGCGGGAGTTCCCTACGAGCAGTACTTC. It codes for CASNKLAGVPYEQYF.

This clone appeared once. This sequence joins TRBV9 and TRBJ2-1, with 15 bases lining up with TRBD2. CDR1 and CDR2 from the germline V gene are SGDLS and YYNGEE. This CDR3 has 17 residues. After removal of 3 bases from V and 7 bases from J, the junction contained 8 bases not matched to a gene. The CDR3 DNA sequence: TGTGCCAGCAGCGGCCGGACTAGCGGGAGGGTCTGGAATGAGCAGTTCTTC. It yields the protein CASSGRTSGRVWNEQFF.

CDR3 residues: CAWSVRRDGNQPQHF. CDR3 DNA sequence: TGTGCCTGGAGTGTTCGGAGGGACGGCAATCAGCCCCAGCATTTT. The chain joins TRBV30 to TRBJ1-5; perhaps TRBD1 as D (5 bases). From germline, CDR1 is GTSNPN and CDR2 SVGIG (reference sequence). The germline V and J ends were trimmed by 0 bases and 2 bases, with 11 bases remaining between them. The CDR3 consists of 15 residues. The whole variable domain, remainder taken from reference TRBV30 and TRBJ1-5, is SQTIHQWPATLVQPVGSPLSLECTVEGTSNPNLYWYRQAAGRGLQLLFYSVGIGQISSEVPQNLSASRPQDRQFILSSKKLLLSDSGFYLCAWSVRRDGNQPQHFGDGTRLSIL.

The chain employs TRBV29-1 and TRBJ2-7; D is perhaps TRBD2 (5 bases). This CDR3 is 13 amino acids long. V lost 6 bases to trimming and J lost 1 base, with 13 bases between them. Germline V lookup: CDR1 SQVTM, CDR2 ANQGSEA. In DNA, the CDR3 is TGCAGCGTACTTAGCGACTATTCCTACGAGCAGTACTTC. This translates into CSVLSDYSYEQYF.

The chain couples TRBV27 to TRBJ2-7, with TRBD2 matching over 8 bases. The CDR3 spans 15 residues. Germline V gives CDR1 MNHEY, CDR2 SMNVEV (reference sequence). V was pared by 5 bases and J by 4 bases, with 10 bases of the junction left unmatched. In DNA, the CDR3 is TGTGCCAGCAGTACCGCGGTAGCGGGACTTTACGAGCAGTACTTC. Amino acids: CASSTAVAGLYEQYF.

This clone was counted a few times. The chain uses TRBV24-1 and TRBJ2-5, with TRBD1 matching over 9 bases. Germline V gene data show CDR1 as KGHDR and CDR2 as SFDVKD. The CDR3 is 15 residues long. V lost 2 bases and J lost 5; bases outside the gene matches: 5. Written as DNA, the CDR3 is TGTGCCACCAGTGATTCTAGACAGGGGGGGGAGACCCAGTACTTC. It codes for CATSDSRQGGETQYF.

This chain connects TRBV2 to TRBJ2-5, with TRBD1 as a possible D gene (5 bases). The CDR3 length is 14 residues. The V end lost 6 bases, the J end lost 5 bases, and 16 bases lay between the germline ends. Per germline, CDR1 SNHLY and CDR2 FYNNEI. CDR3 region: CASSGAGPTETQYF. The CDR3 DNA is TGTGCCAGCAGCGGAGCAGGGCCCACGGAGACCCAGTACTTC. The full variable domain, its missing parts supplied by reference TRBV2 and TRBJ2-5, is EPEVTQTPSHQVTQMGQEVILRCVPISNHLYFYWYRQILGQKVEFLVSFYNNEISEKSEIFDDQFSVERPDGSNFTLKIRSTKLEDSAMYFCASSGAGPTETQYFGPGTRLLVL.

The chain uses TRBV6-9 and TRBJ2-3, with 9 nucleotides matching TRBD2. CDR1 is MNHGY and CDR2 is SVAAGI in the germline V gene. V was clipped by 4 bases and J by 3 bases; unmatched bases: 14. The CDR3 is made up of 18 amino acids. The CDR3 coding sequence is TGTGCCAGCAGTTCCGGGCGGGAGGGCCCGGGGGCGACAGATACGCAGTATTTT. Residues: CASSSGREGPGATDTQYF.

The gene calls are TRBV5-6 and TRBJ1-1; D is unresolved. This CDR3 spans 13 amino acids. V shed 2 bases and J shed 6 bases, with 11 bases lying between them. CDR1 SGHDT and CDR2 YYEEEE come from the germline V gene. The CDR3 DNA follows: TGTGCCAGCAGCTTAGAGGTCAGCGCTGAAGCTTTCTTT. Translation: CASSLEVSAEAFF.

In DNA form, the CDR3 reads TGTGCCAGCAGCTTACTGGGAGGAGATACGCAGTATTTT. Amino acid sequence: CASSLLGGDTQYF. The chain joins TRBV7-2 to TRBJ2-3; D perhaps matches TRBD2 (6 bases). Trimming shortened V by 2 bases and J by 5 bases, and 8 bases separated the two germline ends. Germline CDR1 SGHTA, CDR2 FQGNSA. This CDR3 comprises 13 residues.